Below are 21 T cell receptor beta chains sequenced from a single sample in a study of blood T cell repertoires in COVID-19. TCRdb's table, derived via immunoSEQ multiplex PCR, lists solely in-frame clones and lacks some. The sample holds some 270,000 clones, 90% seen once. Input material: PBMCs or T cells enriched from blood (not recorded which). The origin of the receptors is a woman in her twenties or thirties with acute COVID-19.

The rearrangement uses TRBV7-6 and TRBJ2-7; 8 bases fit TRBD2. Germline trimming cut 5 bases from V and 4 bases from J; bases unmatched to any gene: 16. The CDR3 contains 17 residues. The V gene's germline CDR1 is SGHVS and CDR2 FNYEAQ. Written as DNA, the CDR3 is TGTGCCAGCAGCGATTCGGGGGGGGTAGCGGGACTTTACGAGCAGTACTTC. It translates to CASSDSGGVAGLYEQYF.

V gene TRBV7-6 combines with J gene TRBJ2-3; 10 bases match TRBD1. The V gene's germline CDR1 is SGHVS and CDR2 FNYEAQ. CDR3 size: 15 residues. V was clipped by 8 bases and J by 4 bases; unmatched bases: 9. The CDR3 protein is CASGPGTGDADTQYF. DNA for the CDR3: TGTGCCAGCGGACCCGGGACAGGGGACGCAGATACGCAGTATTTT.

The chain joins TRBV6-2 or TRBV6-3 to TRBJ2-7; 10 nucleotides match TRBD1. The germline CDR1 and CDR2 sequences are MNHEY and SVGEGT. V dropped 4 bases and J dropped 3; count of bases not matched to a gene: 3. This CDR3 spans 14 amino acids. The CDR3 protein is CASSWTGGSYEQYF. CDR3 bases: TGTGCCAGCAGTTGGACAGGGGGAAGCTACGAGCAGTACTTC.

This chain joins TRBV7-9 and TRBJ2-7, with D possibly TRBD2 on 6 matching bases. This CDR3 has 12 amino acids. Per the germline V gene, CDR1 is SEHNR and CDR2 is FQNEAQ (reference sequence). V was shortened by 11 bases and J by 7 bases, with 18 bases between the two germline ends. The CDR3 is CAGSSALGEQYF. Written as DNA, the CDR3 is TGTGCCGGATCTAGCGCTCTAGGGGAGCAGTACTTC.

The chain links TRBV27 to TRBJ2-1; 10 bases are shared with TRBD1. V dropped 1 base and J dropped 8; count of bases not matched to a gene: 5. This CDR3 region has 15 residues. Looked up from germline, CDR1 is MNHEY and CDR2 is SMNVEV (reference sequence). The CDR3 loop is CASSLYRDRGYEQFF. CDR3 in DNA: TGTGCCAGCAGTTTATATCGGGACAGGGGCTATGAGCAGTTCTTC.

CDR3 amino acids: CASSFLRSNQPQHF. The CDR3 coding sequence is TGTGCCAGCAGTTTTCTTAGAAGCAATCAGCCCCAGCATTTT. This chain connects TRBV28 to TRBJ1-5; no reliable D call. V was shortened by 3 bases and J by 1 base, with 7 bases between the two germline ends. Per germline, CDR1 MDHEN and CDR2 SYDVKM. The CDR3 has 14 amino acids. Full variable domain (outside the CDR3, taken from reference TRBV28 and TRBJ1-5): DVKVTQSSRYLVKRTGEKVFLECVQDMDHENMFWYRQDPGLGLRLIYFSYDVKMKEKGDIPEGYSVSREKKERFSLILESASTNQTSMYLCASSFLRSNQPQHFGDGTRLSIL.

This clone was observed a single time. The rearrangement links TRBV18 to TRBJ2-2; 7 bases align to TRBD1. Germline CDR1 reads KGHSH; CDR2 reads LQKENI. After removal of 2 bases from V and 5 bases from J, the junction contained 8 bases not matched to a gene. The CDR3 is 16 residues long. DNA for the CDR3: TGTGCCAGCTCACCATTGGAGACAGGGTTGACCGGGGAGCTGTTTTTT. It codes for CASSPLETGLTGELFF.

The chain is built from TRBV5-1 and TRBJ2-7, with 10 bases fitting TRBD2. The germline CDR1 and CDR2 sequences are SGHRS and YFSETQ. J gave up 4 bases and V 4 bases, and 8 bases lay outside the gene matches. This CDR3 contains 15 residues. CDR3 region: CASSKGAGGPYEQYF. The CDR3 coding sequence is TGCGCCAGCAGCAAGGGAGCGGGAGGGCCGTACGAGCAGTACTTC.

This clone came up a few times. The V gene is TRBV12-3 or TRBV12-4, the J gene TRBJ2-1; possibly TRBD2 for D (5 bases). This CDR3 spans 13 amino acids. Trimming removed 1 base at V and 7 bases at J, with 8 bases between. Here the CDR3 reads CASSLGTANEQFF. The CDR3 DNA follows: TGTGCCAGCAGTTTAGGGACTGCTAATGAGCAGTTCTTC.

The chain links TRBV7-9 to TRBJ1-5, with D perhaps matching TRBD1 (5 bases). Germline V gene lookup returns CDR1 SEHNR and CDR2 FQNEAQ (reference sequence). CDR3 length equals 13 residues. Trimming removed 3 bases at V and 6 bases at J, with 9 bases between. The CDR3 sequence is CASSLVQGQPQHF. The CDR3 DNA sequence: TGTGCCAGCAGCTTGGTCCAGGGTCAGCCCCAGCATTTT.

The chain uses TRBV19 and TRBJ2-7, with D perhaps TRBD1 (6 bases). Germline V lookup: CDR1 LNHDA, CDR2 SQIVND (reference sequence). The CDR3 has 14 amino acids. Trimming removed 5 bases at V and 3 bases at J, with 14 bases between. The CDR3 loop reads CASSLQGGGYEQYF. CDR3 nucleotides: TGTGCCAGTAGTCTACAGGGTGGCGGCTACGAGCAGTACTTC.

The V and J genes are TRBV18 and TRBJ1-6; the match to TRBD1 covers 7 bases. This CDR3 contains 13 residues. V lost 6 bases to trimming and J lost 8 bases; unmatched junction nucleotides: 4. The germline CDR1 and CDR2 sequences are KGHSH and LQKENI. The CDR3 sequence is CASSVTGDSPLHF. Here the CDR3 DNA reads TGTGCCAGCTCCGTCACAGGGGATTCACCCCTCCACTTT.

The rearrangement uses TRBV4-3 and TRBJ1-4; no clear D. Between the trimmed V and J ends, which lost 3 bases and 8 bases, there was a span of 16 bases. The germline CDR1 and CDR2 sequences are LGHNA and YSLEER. The length of the CDR3 is 15 residues. CDR3 in amino acids: CASSHRREPGEKLFF. The CDR3 DNA follows: TGCGCCAGCAGCCACCGACGCGAGCCGGGAGAAAAACTGTTTTTT.

The chain uses TRBV5-8 and TRBJ2-7, with a tentative D call TRBD2 (6 bases). Germline assignment: CDR1 SGHTS and CDR2 YDEGEE. The CDR3 totals 13 residues. The CDR3 loop reads CAGAGTDTYEQYF. CDR3 nucleotides: TGTGCTGGGGCGGGGACGGACACCTACGAGCAGTACTTC.

CDR3 in amino acids: CASSLAGLYNEQFF. The DNA of the CDR3 is TGTGCCAGTTCCTTAGCGGGATTATACAATGAGCAGTTCTTC. The genes are TRBV19 and TRBJ2-1; the match to TRBD2 covers 8 bases. The CDR3 loop spans 14 amino acids. The ends lost 8 bases at V and 4 bases at J; junction bases unmatched: 7. Per the germline V gene, CDR1 is LNHDA and CDR2 is SQIVND (reference sequence).

This clone was observed once. The CDR3 reads CASSSSPFATNYEQYF. In nucleotides, the CDR3 is TGTGCCAGCAGCTCGTCCCCCTTTGCTACTAACTACGAGCAGTACTTC. V and J are TRBV5-6 and TRBJ2-7; D not certain. Germline V gives CDR1 SGHDT, CDR2 YYEEEE. Trimming cost V 3 bases and J 3 bases, with 19 bases left between them. The CDR3 length is 16 residues. Looking up the rest from reference TRBV5-6 and TRBJ2-7 gives the full variable domain: DAGVTQSPTHLIKTRGQQVTLRCSPKSGHDTVSWYQQALGQGPQFIFQYYEEEERQRGNFPDRFSGHQFPNYSSELNVNALLLGDSALYLCASSSSPFATNYEQYFGPGTRLTVT.

This chain joins TRBV4-3 and TRBJ2-3, with TRBD1 matching 8 bases. The J segment lost 1 base and the V segment lost 4 bases, leaving 4 bases of the junction unmatched. This CDR3 comprises 15 residues. Germline V gives CDR1 LGHNA, CDR2 YSLEER. Here the CDR3 reads CASSPGQGGTDTQYF. The CDR3 DNA is TGCGCCAGCAGCCCTGGACAGGGCGGCACAGATACGCAGTATTTT.

This clone is a singleton in its sample. V usage is TRBV5-8 and J usage is TRBJ1-2; 7 nucleotides align to TRBD1. The germline V gene encodes CDR1 SGHTS and CDR2 YDEGEE. The V segment lost 0 bases and the J segment 3 bases; nucleotides outside the gene matches: 2. This CDR3 spans 14 amino acids. CDR3 in DNA: TGTGCCAGCAGCTTGGAGGGGGCCGACTATGGCTACACCTTC. This codes for CASSLEGADYGYTF.

CDR3 region: CASSPQGGDTEAFF. CDR3 nucleotides: TGTGCCAGCAGCCCACAGGGTGGGGACACTGAAGCTTTCTTT. The chain carries TRBV7-9 and TRBJ1-1; D perhaps matches TRBD1 (6 bases). V was cut by 5 bases and J by 3 bases, with 13 bases left in between. The germline gives CDR1 SEHNR, CDR2 FQNEAQ (reference sequence). The CDR3 extends over 14 amino acids. Drawing the rest from reference TRBV7-9 and TRBJ1-1, the complete variable domain is DTGVSQNPRHKITKRGQNVTFRCDPISEHNRLYWYRQTLGQGPEFLTYFQNEAQLEKSRLLSDRFSAERPKGSFSTLEIQRTEQGDSAMYLCASSPQGGDTEAFFGQGTRLTVV.

The chain is built from TRBV6-6 and TRBJ2-1; tentative D call: TRBD1 (6 bases). CDR1 and CDR2 from the germline V gene are MNHNY and SVGAGI (reference sequence). The germline V and J ends were trimmed by 2 bases and 7 bases, with 9 bases remaining between them. The CDR3 consists of 13 residues. CDR3 in DNA: TGTGCCAGCAGTTACAACAGGGCTAATGAGCAGTTCTTC. It codes for CASSYNRANEQFF.

V gene TRBV28 combines with J gene TRBJ2-1; the match to TRBD2 covers 10 bases. V lost 5 bases, J lost 6 bases, and 13 bases stayed unmatched. The CDR3 is 17 residues long. The V gene's germline CDR1 is MDHEN and CDR2 SYDVKM. The DNA of the CDR3 is TGTGCCAGCAGTCGGCCCCTCTCTAGCGGGAGTTTCAATGAGCAGTTCTTC. Its protein product is CASSRPLSSGSFNEQFF.